This section outlines one T cell receptor (beta chain) sequence together with its context. The antigen remains undetermined. The data originate from a study of beta chain features in type 1 diabetes. Study-wide results and caveats: Patients' naive, central memory and Treg TCRB repertoires seemed closer to one another than those of healthy donors. Moderate but significant shortening of TCRB CDR3s was recorded in all four CD4+ subsets from Type 1 diabetes patients. Fewer junction insertions and more nucleotide deletions appeared in type 1 diabetes patients.

The CDR3 length is 13 residues. V was shortened by 4 bases and J by 9 bases, with 13 bases between the two germline ends. Germline CDR1 and CDR2: SGHTA and FQGNSA. The investigators reverse transcribed all of the isolated RNA, so they sequenced expressed TCRB transcripts. TCRdb's table, derived via immunoSEQ multiplex PCR, lists solely in-frame clones and lacks some. Here the sample spans just over 600,000 clones, 15% to 18% being singletons. The sequenced sample consisted of naive CD4+ T cells from blood. The rearrangement links TRBV7-2 to TRBJ2-1, with D perhaps matching TRBD2 (6 bases). The clonotype originates from a young man in good health. CDR3 nucleotides: TGTGCCAGCAGCTCCTGGGGGGTGGTTGAGCAGTTCTTC. Its translation: CASSSWGVVEQFF. Based on the CDR3 plus reference TRBV7-2 and TRBJ2-1, the full variable domain is GAGVSQSPSNKVTEKGKDVELRCDPISGHTALYWYRQSLGQGLEFLIYFQGNSAPDKSGLPSDRFSAERTGGSVSTLTIQRTQQEDSAVYLCASSSWGVVEQFFGPGTRLTVL.